The 8 T cell receptor beta chains reported below all come from one sample, sequenced in a study of memory CD8 T cells in hepatitis C reinfection. The time point is: peak reinfection, 3 to 8 weeks after reinfection detection. No in vitro expansion preceded TCR sequencing of the sorted cells. The protocol was immunoSEQ multiplex PCR, while the TCRdb copy is restricted to in-frame clones and leaves out a portion. The sample shows tens of thousands of clones, 85% to 90% of them seen only once. The sequenced material came from naive CD8+ T cells sorted from blood. These receptors were obtained from a man aged 18 to 35 with hepatitis C virus infection.

This clone was observed a few times. The rearrangement links TRBV2 to TRBJ2-7, with D perhaps TRBD2 (6 bases). The CDR3 has 14 residues. Trimming shortened V by 6 bases and J by 3 bases, and 15 bases separated the two germline ends. Germline V gives CDR1 SNHLY, CDR2 FYNNEI. In DNA form, the CDR3 reads TGTGCCAGCAGCGGGGGTGCGGGCCTCTACGAGCAGTACGTC. This sequence encodes CASSGGAGLYEQYV.

The V and J genes are TRBV7-9 and TRBJ2-1, with D unresolved. V dropped 7 bases and J dropped 5 bases, with 12 bases sitting between them. Per germline, CDR1 SEHNR and CDR2 FQNEAQ (reference sequence). The CDR3 sequence is 13 residues long. CDR3 sequence (DNA): TGTGCCAGCATTAGTCTCCTAGACAATGAGCAGTTCTTC. Encoded protein: CASISLLDNEQFF.

This clone was detected only a few times. V and J are TRBV10-1 and TRBJ1-5; unclear D gene. Trimming took off 2 bases at V and 6 bases at J, with 5 bases between the two ends. Germline CDR1 is WNHNN and CDR2 is SYGVQD (reference sequence). The CDR3 is 12 residues long. The CDR3 region is CASSEEGQPQHF. The CDR3 nucleotides are TGCGCCAGCAGTGAGGAGGGTCAGCCCCAGCATTTT.

Details on this clone: At one of its ends the junction is not consistent with the germline gene, which may arise from a read error. As DNA, the CDR3 is TGTGCTAGCAGCGTGAGGGTACAAGAGACCCAGTACTTC. Translation: CASSVRVQETQYF. The rearrangement links TRBV7-7 to TRBJ2-5, with a tentative D call TRBD2 (5 bases). Germline V gene lookup returns CDR1 SSHAT and CDR2 FNYEAQ (reference sequence). This CDR3 has 13 amino acids.

The chain has TRBV11-2 and TRBJ1-3, with TRBD1 matching over 8 bases. Trimming took 5 bases from V and 2 from J; bases not matched to a gene: 5. Germline V lookup: CDR1 SGHAT, CDR2 FQNNGV. The CDR3 loop spans 15 amino acids. The CDR3, as DNA: TGTGCCAGCAGCCTGGGGACAGGTCCTGGAAACACCATATATTTT. Protein sequence: CASSLGTGPGNTIYF.

The chain recombines TRBV9 with TRBJ2-1, with 10 bases identical to TRBD2. This CDR3 region has 15 residues. V was pared by 7 bases and J by 2 bases, with 6 bases of the junction left unmatched. Germline CDR1 and CDR2: SGDLS and YYNGEE. The CDR3, as DNA: TGTGCCAGCTCAAGCGGGGGGGGAACCTACAATGAGCAGTTCTTC. This encodes CASSSGGGTYNEQFF.

The chain combines TRBV28 with TRBJ1-1; the D gene is possibly TRBD1 (5 bases). This CDR3 has 17 residues. The V gene's germline CDR1 is MDHEN and CDR2 SYDVKM. V lost 1 base to trimming and J lost 0 bases, with 15 bases between them. CDR3 coding DNA: TGTGCCAGCAGTTTATTGGGGATTGGGGGGTTGAACACTGAAGCTTTCTTT. Its translation: CASSLLGIGGLNTEAFF.

This chain links TRBV7-6 with TRBJ2-1, with a tentative D call TRBD1 (6 bases). Trimming shortened V by 2 bases and J by 3 bases, and 11 bases separated the two germline ends. From germline, CDR1 is SGHVS and CDR2 FNYEAQ. The CDR3 covers 15 residues. CDR3: CASSLFEGVYNEQFF. For the CDR3, the DNA is TGTGCCAGCAGCTTATTTGAGGGGGTCTACAATGAGCAGTTCTTC.